This entry lists 16 T cell receptor beta chains sequenced from one sample in a study of glioma-infiltrating T cells. TCR alpha and beta CDR3 regions were amplified from RNA using iRepertoire nested multiplex PCR. TCRdb ran MiXCR on the multiplex PCR reads and lists one entry per CDR3 protein. The sample has over 140,000 distinct CDR3 sequences, 30% to 40% seen once. What was sequenced was glioma tissue, nonneoplastic brain tissue, or PBMCs (not recorded which). These receptors were taken from a human donor with low-grade glioma or glioblastoma, undergoing nonglioma brain surgery, or in good health (not recorded which).

V and J are TRBV6-2 or TRBV6-3 and TRBJ2-1; possibly TRBD1 for D (5 bases). CDR1 is MNHEY and CDR2 is SVGEGT in the germline V gene. The CDR3 runs 15 residues. Between the trimmed V and J ends, which lost 2 bases and 3 bases, there was a span of 11 bases. The DNA for the CDR3 is TGTGCCAGCAGTTACGGCAGGGATTTCTACAATGAGCAGTTCTTC. Translating gives CASSYGRDFYNEQFF.

A remark on this clonotype: One end of the junction does not line up with germline, which may come from a read error. This chain connects TRBV15 to TRBJ2-7; 8 bases align to TRBD2. The germline V gene encodes CDR1 LNHNV and CDR2 YYDKDF (reference sequence). CDR3 length equals 14 residues. As DNA, the CDR3 is TGTGCCAACAGCAGAGACCGACGGGGGGGCGAGCAGTACTTC. It yields the protein CANSRDRRGGEQYF. The variable domain in full, completed from reference TRBV15 and TRBJ2-7, reads DAMVIQNPRYQVTQFGKPVTLSCSQTLNHNVMYWYQQKSSQAPKLLFHYYDKDFNNEADTPDNFQSRRPNTSFCFLDIRSPGLGDTAMYLCANSRDRRGGEQYFGPGTRLTVT.

The chain recombines TRBV7-9 with TRBJ2-1, with TRBD2 matching 8 bases. Germline-derived CDR1 and CDR2 are SEHNR and FQNEAQ (reference sequence). The CDR3 is made up of 15 amino acids. Trimming took 11 bases from V and 1 from J; bases not matched to a gene: 10. The CDR3 reads CARNPIAGSYNEQFF. DNA for the CDR3: TGTGCCCGCAACCCTATAGCGGGATCCTACAATGAGCAGTTCTTC. The whole variable domain, remainder taken from reference TRBV7-9 and TRBJ2-1, is DTGVSQNPRHKITKRGQNVTFRCDPISEHNRLYWYRQTLGQGPEFLTYFQNEAQLEKSRLLSDRFSAERPKGSFSTLEIQRTEQGDSAMYLCARNPIAGSYNEQFFGPGTRLTVL.

This rearrangement joins TRBV12-3 or TRBV12-4 to TRBJ1-2; 7 nucleotides agree with TRBD1. Trimming removed 4 bases from V and 4 bases from J; junction bases left unmatched: 12. The CDR3 consists of 16 residues. In DNA form, the CDR3 reads TGTGCCAGCAGTTCCACCAACGACAGGGCCATCTATGGCTACACCTTC. It encodes CASSSTNDRAIYGYTF.

This clonotype turned up a few times. The chain employs TRBV5-4 and TRBJ1-1, with unresolved D. The V and J ends lost 0 bases and 4 bases respectively, with 7 bases between them. This CDR3 has 13 residues. Germline values: CDR1 SGHNT, CDR2 YYREEE (reference sequence). This CDR3 reads CASSLGLGTEAFF. The CDR3 nucleotides read TGTGCCAGCAGCTTGGGTTTGGGCACTGAAGCTTTCTTT.

The gene calls are TRBV6-2 or TRBV6-3 and TRBJ2-2; 7 bases agree with TRBD1. Germline V gives CDR1 MNHEY, CDR2 SVGEGT. The length of the CDR3 is 16 residues. The V and J ends lost 7 bases and 4 bases, in that order; junction bases with no gene match: 12. The CDR3 region has the DNA TGTGCCAGCATTTGGCTGAGGGACAGCTTCACCGGGGAGCTGTTTTTT. This encodes CASIWLRDSFTGELFF.

A word on this clonotype: A single base separates this from a much larger clone, so it may be a read error. Lacking the conserved final phenylalanine or tryptophan, this CDR3 likely reflects a read error. The chain carries TRBV28 and TRBJ1-1; a possible D gene is TRBD1 (5 bases). Trimming removed 1 base from V and 10 bases from J, with 10 bases in between. This CDR3 has 12 amino acids. Germline values: CDR1 MDHEN, CDR2 SYDVKM. CDR3 DNA: TGTGCCAGCAGTTTATCAGGGCAAGTAGCTTTCATT. This encodes CASSLSGQVAFI.

The chain has TRBV12-3 or TRBV12-4 and TRBJ2-3; 16 bases line up with TRBD2. V shed 6 bases, J shed 3 bases, and the junction held 18 bases outside the gene matches. The CDR3 loop spans 21 amino acids. Written as DNA, the CDR3 is TGTGCCAGCAGGAGTGGGGGACGGGGGACTAGCGGGAGGGCCGGGACAGATACGCAGTATTTT. As protein: CASRSGGRGTSGRAGTDTQYF.

The CDR3 DNA follows: TGTGCCAGCAGTTACTCGTCAGGGGGCTCCTACGAGCAGTACTTC. Translating gives CASSYSSGGSYEQYF. V and J are TRBV6-6 and TRBJ2-7; TRBD1 matches 7 bases. V lost 0 bases to trimming and J lost 0 bases; unmatched junction nucleotides: 2. Germline lookup yields CDR1 MNHNY and CDR2 SVGAGI (reference sequence). CDR3 length equals 15 residues.

To note about this clonotype: This clone may be a read error of a much larger clone one base away. V gene TRBV19 combines with J gene TRBJ1-2; no clear D gene. CDR3 length equals 13 residues. CDR1 and CDR2 from the germline V gene are LNHDA and SQIVND (reference sequence). CDR3 loop: CASGMGPNYGYTF. CDR3 DNA sequence: TGTGCCAGTGGTATGGGCCCCAACTATGGCTACACCTTC. Supplemented by reference TRBV19 and TRBJ1-2, the full variable domain reads DGGITQSPKYLFRKEGQNVTLSCEQNLNHDAMYWYRQDPGQGLRLIYYSQIVNDFQKGDIAEGYSVSREKKESFPLTVTSAQKNPTAFYLCASGMGPNYGYTFGSGTRLTVV.

This clonotype was counted many times. The rearrangement links TRBV15 to TRBJ1-1; TRBD1 agrees at 7 bases. CDR1 and CDR2 from the germline V gene are LNHNV and YYDKDF (reference sequence). J gave up 7 bases and V 0 bases, and 8 bases lay outside the gene matches. The CDR3 consists of 15 residues. DNA for the CDR3: TGTGCCACCAGCAGAGATTTGCTTGGGGACAGTGAAGCTTTCTTT. Translated: CATSRDLLGDSEAFF.

A note on this clonotype: Just one base apart from a much larger clone, this may be a read error. The chain links TRBV20-1 to TRBJ2-3, with 7 bases that match TRBD2. This CDR3 is built from 13 residues. Germline CDR1 reads DFQATT; CDR2 reads SNEGSKA (reference sequence). CDR3 region: CSARVAGEDKQYF. The CDR3 DNA reads as TGCAGTGCTAGAGTCGCGGGAGAAGATAAGCAGTATTTT.

V is TRBV20-1 and J is TRBJ2-5; D unresolved. CDR1 DFQATT and CDR2 SNEGSKA come from the germline V gene (reference sequence). V was cut by 0 bases and J by 4 bases, with 15 bases left in between. The CDR3 spans 15 residues. The chain's CDR3 is CSARDRSVYGETQYF. CDR3 nucleotides: TGCAGTGCTAGAGATCGGTCCGTCTATGGAGAGACCCAGTACTTC.

The genes are TRBV5-4 and TRBJ1-2; D ambiguous. The CDR3 covers 13 residues. Germline CDR1 reads SGHNT; CDR2 reads YYREEE (reference sequence). V shed 4 bases and J shed 0 bases, with 7 bases lying between them. The CDR3 here is CASSRKANYGYTF. In DNA, the CDR3 is TGTGCCAGCAGCCGGAAGGCTAACTATGGCTACACCTTC.

The chain links TRBV6-1 to TRBJ2-7; maybe TRBD1 (5 bases). V was pared by 6 bases and J by 4 bases, with 19 bases between. The CDR3 sequence is 15 residues long. The germline V gene has CDR1 MNHNS and CDR2 SASEGT. The CDR3 is CASSRPLGQSYEQYF. DNA for the CDR3: TGTGCCAGCAGCCGCCCACTCGGACAATCGTACGAGCAGTACTTC.

The chain employs TRBV6-1 and TRBJ1-1, with D maybe TRBD1 (5 bases). CDR1 is MNHNS and CDR2 is SASEGT in the germline V gene. Trimming cost V 1 base and J 3 bases, with 9 bases left between them. The CDR3 is 14 amino acids. The DNA for the CDR3 is TGTGCCAGCAGTGAAGTCGGGGCAGACACTGAAGCTTTCTTT. It yields the protein CASSEVGADTEAFF.